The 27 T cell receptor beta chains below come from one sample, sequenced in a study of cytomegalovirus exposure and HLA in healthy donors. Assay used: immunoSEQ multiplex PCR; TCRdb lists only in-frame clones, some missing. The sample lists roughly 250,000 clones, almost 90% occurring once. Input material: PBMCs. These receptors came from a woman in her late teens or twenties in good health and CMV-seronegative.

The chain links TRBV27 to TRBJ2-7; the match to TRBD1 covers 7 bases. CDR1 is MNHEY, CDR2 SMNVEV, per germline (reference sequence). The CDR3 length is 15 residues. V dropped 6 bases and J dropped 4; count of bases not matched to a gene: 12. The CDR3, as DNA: TGTGCCAGCAGGGCACAGGGGCACTCTTCTTACGAGCAGTACGTC. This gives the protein CASRAQGHSSYEQYV.

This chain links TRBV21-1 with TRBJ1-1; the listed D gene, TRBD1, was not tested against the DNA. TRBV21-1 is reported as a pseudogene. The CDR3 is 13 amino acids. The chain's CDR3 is CANGRDKNTEAFF. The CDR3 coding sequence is TGTGCCAACGGCCGGGACAAGAACACTGAAGCTTTCTTT.

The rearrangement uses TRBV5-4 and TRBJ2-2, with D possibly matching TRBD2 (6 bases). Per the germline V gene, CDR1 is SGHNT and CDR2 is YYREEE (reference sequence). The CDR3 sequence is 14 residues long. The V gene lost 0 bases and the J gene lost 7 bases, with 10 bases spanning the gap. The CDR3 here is CASSLGLVDGELFF. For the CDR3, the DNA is TGTGCCAGCAGCTTGGGACTAGTGGACGGGGAGCTGTTTTTT. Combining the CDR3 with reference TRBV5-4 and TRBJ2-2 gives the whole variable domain ETGVTQSPTHLIKTRGQQVTLRCSSQSGHNTVSWYQQALGQGPQFIFQYYREEENGRGNFPPRFSGLQFPNYSSELNVNALELDDSALYLCASSLGLVDGELFFGEGSRLTVL.

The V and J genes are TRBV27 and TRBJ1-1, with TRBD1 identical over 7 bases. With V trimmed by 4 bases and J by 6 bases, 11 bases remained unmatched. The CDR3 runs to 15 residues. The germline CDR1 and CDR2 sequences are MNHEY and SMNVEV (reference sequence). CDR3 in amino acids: CASSSNRGLGAEAFF. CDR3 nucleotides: TGTGCCAGCAGTTCCAACAGGGGACTTGGGGCTGAAGCTTTCTTT.

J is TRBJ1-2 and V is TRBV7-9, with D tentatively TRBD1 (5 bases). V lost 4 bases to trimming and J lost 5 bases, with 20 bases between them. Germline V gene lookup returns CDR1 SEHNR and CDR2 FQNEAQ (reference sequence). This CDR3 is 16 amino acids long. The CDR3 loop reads CASSSGGTETIYGYTF. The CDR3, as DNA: TGTGCCAGCAGCTCCGGAGGGACTGAGACCATTTATGGCTACACCTTC.

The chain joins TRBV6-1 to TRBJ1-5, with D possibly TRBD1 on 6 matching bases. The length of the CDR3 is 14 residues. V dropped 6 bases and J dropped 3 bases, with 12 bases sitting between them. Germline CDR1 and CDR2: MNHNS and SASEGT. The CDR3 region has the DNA TGTGCCAGCAGATCCAGGGGTACCAATCAGCCCCAGCATTTT. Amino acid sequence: CASRSRGTNQPQHF.

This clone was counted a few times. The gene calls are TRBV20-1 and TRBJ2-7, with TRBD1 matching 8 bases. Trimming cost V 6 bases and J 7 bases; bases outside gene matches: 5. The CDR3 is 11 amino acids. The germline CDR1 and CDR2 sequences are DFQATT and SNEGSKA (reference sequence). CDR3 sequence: CSALWTGEQYF. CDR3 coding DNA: TGCAGTGCCCTATGGACAGGGGAGCAGTACTTC.

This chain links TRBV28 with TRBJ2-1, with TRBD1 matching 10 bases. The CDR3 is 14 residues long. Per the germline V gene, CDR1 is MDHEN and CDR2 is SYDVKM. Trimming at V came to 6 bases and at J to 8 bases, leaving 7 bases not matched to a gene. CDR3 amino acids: CASRRQGAQDEQFF. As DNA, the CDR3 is TGTGCCAGCAGGAGACAGGGGGCACAGGATGAGCAGTTCTTC. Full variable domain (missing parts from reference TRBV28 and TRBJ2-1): DVKVTQSSRYLVKRTGEKVFLECVQDMDHENMFWYRQDPGLGLRLIYFSYDVKMKEKGDIPEGYSVSREKKERFSLILESASTNQTSMYLCASRRQGAQDEQFFGPGTRLTVL.

The CDR3 DNA sequence: TGTGCCAGCAGAGGAGGGTCGGGAAAACTGTTTTTT. It yields the protein CASRGGSGKLFF. The rearrangement links TRBV6-4 to TRBJ1-4; no definite D call. The V gene's germline CDR1 is MRHNA and CDR2 SNTAGT. This CDR3 has 12 residues. The germline V and J ends were trimmed by 6 bases and 10 bases, with 12 bases remaining between them.

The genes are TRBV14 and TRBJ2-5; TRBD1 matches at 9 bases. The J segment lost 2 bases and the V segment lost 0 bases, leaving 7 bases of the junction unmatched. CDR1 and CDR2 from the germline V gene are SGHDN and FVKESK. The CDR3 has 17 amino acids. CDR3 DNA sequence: TGTGCCAGCAGCCAAGATTTCCCGGGGACAGGGCAAGAGACCCAGTACTTC. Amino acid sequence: CASSQDFPGTGQETQYF.

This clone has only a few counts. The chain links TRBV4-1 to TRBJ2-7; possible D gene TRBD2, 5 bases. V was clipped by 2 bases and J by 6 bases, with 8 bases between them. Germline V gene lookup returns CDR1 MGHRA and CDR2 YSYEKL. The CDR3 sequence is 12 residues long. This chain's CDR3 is CASSQPGGEQYV. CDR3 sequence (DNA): TGCGCCAGCAGCCAACCCGGAGGCGAGCAGTACGTC.

The CDR3 nucleotides are TGTGCCAGCAGTGAATGGGCGGGGGGGCCTGAGACCCAGTACTTC. It encodes CASSEWAGGPETQYF. This chain joins TRBV6-1 and TRBJ2-5, with TRBD2 matching 9 bases. Looked up from germline, CDR1 is MNHNS and CDR2 is SASEGT. The CDR3 is made up of 15 amino acids. With 2 bases clipped from V and 5 bases from J, the junction kept 6 bases outside the gene matches.

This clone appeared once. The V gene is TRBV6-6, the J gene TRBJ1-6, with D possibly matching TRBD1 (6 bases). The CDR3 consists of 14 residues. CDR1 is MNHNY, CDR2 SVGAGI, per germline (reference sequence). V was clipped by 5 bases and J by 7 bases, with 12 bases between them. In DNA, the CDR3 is TGTGCCAGCAGTCCCGGGCAGGGGAATTCACCCCTCCACTTT. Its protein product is CASSPGQGNSPLHF.

CDR3 nucleotides: TGTGCCAGCAGTTACTTCCAGGACTTCACTGAAGCTTTCTTT. Its translation: CASSYFQDFTEAFF. The rearrangement joins TRBV6-5 to TRBJ1-1; D remains ambiguous. The V gene's germline CDR1 is MNHEY and CDR2 SVGAGI. Between the trimmed V and J ends, which lost 1 base and 4 bases, there was a span of 10 bases. The length of the CDR3 is 14 residues.

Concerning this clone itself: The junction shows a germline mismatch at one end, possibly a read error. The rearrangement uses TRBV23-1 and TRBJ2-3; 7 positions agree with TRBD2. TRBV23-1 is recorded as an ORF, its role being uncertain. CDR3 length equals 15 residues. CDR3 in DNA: TGCGCCAGCAGTCAATCGATAGCGGGCACAGGTACGCAGTATTTT. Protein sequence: CASSQSIAGTGTQYF.

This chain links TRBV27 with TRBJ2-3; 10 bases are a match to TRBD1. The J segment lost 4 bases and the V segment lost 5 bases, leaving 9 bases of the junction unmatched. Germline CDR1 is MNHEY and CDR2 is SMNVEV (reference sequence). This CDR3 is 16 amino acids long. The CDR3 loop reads CASSTYRTGGADTQYF. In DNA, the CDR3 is TGTGCCAGCAGTACTTATCGGACAGGGGGTGCAGATACGCAGTATTTT.

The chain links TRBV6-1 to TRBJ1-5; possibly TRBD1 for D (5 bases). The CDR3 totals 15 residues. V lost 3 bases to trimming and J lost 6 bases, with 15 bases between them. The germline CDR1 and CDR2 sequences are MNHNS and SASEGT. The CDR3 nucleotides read TGTGCCAGCAGTGATGGGGCAGCCGGGGGTCAGCCCCAGCATTTT. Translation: CASSDGAAGGQPQHF.

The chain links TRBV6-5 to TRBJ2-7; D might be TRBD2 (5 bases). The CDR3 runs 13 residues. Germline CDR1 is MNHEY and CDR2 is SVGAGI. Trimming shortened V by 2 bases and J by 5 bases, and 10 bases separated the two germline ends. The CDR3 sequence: CASSYRYGDEQYF. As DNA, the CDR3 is TGTGCCAGCAGTTACAGGTACGGGGACGAGCAGTACTTC.

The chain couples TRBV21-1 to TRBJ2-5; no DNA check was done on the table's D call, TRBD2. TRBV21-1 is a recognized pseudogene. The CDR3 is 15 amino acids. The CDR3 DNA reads TGTGCCAGCAGCAAGCTAGCGGGGGACCAAGAGACCCAGTACTTC. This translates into CASSKLAGDQETQYF.

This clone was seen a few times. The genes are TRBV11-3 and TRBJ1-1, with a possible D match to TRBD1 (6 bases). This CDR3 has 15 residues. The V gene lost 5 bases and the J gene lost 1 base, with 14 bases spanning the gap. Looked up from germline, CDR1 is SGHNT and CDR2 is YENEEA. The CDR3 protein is CASSPTGTPNTEAFF. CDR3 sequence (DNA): TGTGCCAGCAGCCCTACCGGGACACCGAACACTGAAGCTTTCTTT.

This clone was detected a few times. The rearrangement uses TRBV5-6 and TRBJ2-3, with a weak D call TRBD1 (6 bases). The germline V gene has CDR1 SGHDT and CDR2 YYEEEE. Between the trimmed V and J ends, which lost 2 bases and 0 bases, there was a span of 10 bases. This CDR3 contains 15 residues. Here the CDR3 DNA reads TGTGCCAGCAGCTTTCGACAGGTAAGCACAGATACGCAGTATTTT. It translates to CASSFRQVSTDTQYF.

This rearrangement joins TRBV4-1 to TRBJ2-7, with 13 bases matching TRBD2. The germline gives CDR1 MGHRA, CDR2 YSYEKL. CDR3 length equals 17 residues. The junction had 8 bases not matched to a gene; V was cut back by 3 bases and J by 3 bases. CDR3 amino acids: CASSQTSGGNTDYEQYF. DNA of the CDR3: TGCGCCAGCAGCCAGACTAGCGGGGGGAACACCGACTACGAGCAGTACTTC.

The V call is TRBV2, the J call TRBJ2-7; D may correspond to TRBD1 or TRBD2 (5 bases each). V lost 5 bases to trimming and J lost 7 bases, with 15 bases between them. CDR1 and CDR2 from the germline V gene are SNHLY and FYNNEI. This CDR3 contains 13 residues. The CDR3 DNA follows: TGTGCCAGCAGTAGCCAGGGATCGGGGGAGCAGTACGTC. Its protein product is CASSSQGSGEQYV.

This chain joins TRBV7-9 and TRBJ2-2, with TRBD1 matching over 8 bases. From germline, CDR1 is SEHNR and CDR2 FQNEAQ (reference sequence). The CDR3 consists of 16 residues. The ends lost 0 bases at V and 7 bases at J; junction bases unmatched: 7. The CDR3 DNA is TGTGCCAGCAGCTTAGCGTTCCAGGGGGCGGACGGGGAGCTGTTTTTT. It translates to CASSLAFQGADGELFF.

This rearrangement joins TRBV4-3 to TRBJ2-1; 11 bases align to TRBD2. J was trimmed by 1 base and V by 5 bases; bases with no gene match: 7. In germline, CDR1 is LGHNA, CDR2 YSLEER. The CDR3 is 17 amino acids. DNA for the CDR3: TGCGCCAGCAGCTTTAGCGGGGGGGGCCGGTCCTACAATGAGCAGTTCTTC. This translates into CASSFSGGGRSYNEQFF.

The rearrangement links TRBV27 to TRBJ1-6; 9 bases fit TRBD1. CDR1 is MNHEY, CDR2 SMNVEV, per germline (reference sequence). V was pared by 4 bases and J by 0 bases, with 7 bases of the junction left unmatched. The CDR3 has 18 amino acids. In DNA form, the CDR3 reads TGTGCCAGCAGTTCGTGGACAGGGGCGTTCTCCTATAATTCACCCCTCCACTTT. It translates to CASSSWTGAFSYNSPLHF.

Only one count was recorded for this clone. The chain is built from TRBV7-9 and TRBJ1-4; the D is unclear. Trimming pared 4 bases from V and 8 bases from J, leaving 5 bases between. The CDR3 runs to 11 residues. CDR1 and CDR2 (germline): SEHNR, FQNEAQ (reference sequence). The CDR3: CASSSEEKLFF. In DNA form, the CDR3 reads TGTGCCAGCAGCTCCGAGGAAAAACTGTTTTTT.